What follows is one T cell receptor beta chain and its context. The antigen remains undetermined. The data derive from a study of cytomegalovirus exposure and HLA in healthy donors. Findings of the study overall: When a later analysis compared HLA-associated TCR beta chains with equally common others, the HLA-associated chains turned out to be more clonally expanded and to have lower generation probabilities.

PCR employed 60 Vbeta and 13 Jbeta primers. Here immunoSEQ multiplex PCR was the method, and the copy in TCRdb shows in-frame clones only, minus some. This sample yields 90,000 to 140,000 clones, of which about four fifths are seen a single time; under 1.5% belongs to the top ten. The TCR comes from a man aged 25-45 years in good health and CMV-seronegative. The sequenced sample consisted of PBMCs.

CDR3 amino acids: CASSVVSSGVYNEQFF. CDR3 DNA: TGTGCCAGCAGCGTAGTGTCTAGCGGGGTCTACAATGAGCAGTTCTTC. The V and J genes are TRBV9 and TRBJ2-1, with 9 positions matching TRBD2. V shed 0 bases and J 3 bases; nucleotides not matched to a gene: 4. The germline V gene encodes CDR1 SGDLS and CDR2 YYNGEE. There are 16 residues in the CDR3.